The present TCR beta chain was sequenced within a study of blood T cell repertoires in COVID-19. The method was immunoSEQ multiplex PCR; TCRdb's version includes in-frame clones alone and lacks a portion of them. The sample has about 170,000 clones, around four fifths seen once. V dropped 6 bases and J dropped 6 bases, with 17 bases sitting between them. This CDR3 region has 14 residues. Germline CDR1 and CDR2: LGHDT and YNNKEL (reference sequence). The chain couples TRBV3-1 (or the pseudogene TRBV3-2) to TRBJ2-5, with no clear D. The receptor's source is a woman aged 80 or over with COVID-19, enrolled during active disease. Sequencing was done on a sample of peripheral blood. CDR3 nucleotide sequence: TGTGCCAGCAGTCGGCTCGAGGTAGTGAAGACCCAGTACTTC. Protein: CASSRLEVVKTQYF.